The entry that follows covers one TCR beta chain sequence. Its antigen is not identified. Germline V gives CDR1 MGHRA, CDR2 YSYEKL. This CDR3 has 18 residues. J was trimmed by 0 bases and V by 4 bases; bases with no gene match: 10. Samples came from healthy bone marrow donors. This record comes from a study of cytomegalovirus exposure and HLA in healthy donors. The wider study: Under 90% of approximately 400 genotyped donors fell in the Caucasian-associated ancestry cluster. Study-level results: It was reported that TCR beta sequences correctly inferred the HLA-A and HLA-B alleles for most subjects. Rare TCR sequences predominated, though certain public TCRs were found in many donors.

60 Vbeta and 13 Jbeta primers were used in PCR. Some clones are missing from TCRdb's copy, which holds only in-frame ones; the method was immunoSEQ multiplex PCR. The profile shows approximately 180,000 clones, about 80% of them singletons. The TCR was taken from a man younger than 30 in good health and CMV-seronegative. This chain connects TRBV4-1 to TRBJ2-2; the match to TRBD1 covers 8 bases. The sample taken for sequencing was PBMCs. CDR3 protein: CASSRLQSGQANTGELFF. The CDR3 DNA is TGCGCCAGCAGCCGTCTCCAATCGGGACAGGCGAACACCGGGGAGCTGTTTTTT.